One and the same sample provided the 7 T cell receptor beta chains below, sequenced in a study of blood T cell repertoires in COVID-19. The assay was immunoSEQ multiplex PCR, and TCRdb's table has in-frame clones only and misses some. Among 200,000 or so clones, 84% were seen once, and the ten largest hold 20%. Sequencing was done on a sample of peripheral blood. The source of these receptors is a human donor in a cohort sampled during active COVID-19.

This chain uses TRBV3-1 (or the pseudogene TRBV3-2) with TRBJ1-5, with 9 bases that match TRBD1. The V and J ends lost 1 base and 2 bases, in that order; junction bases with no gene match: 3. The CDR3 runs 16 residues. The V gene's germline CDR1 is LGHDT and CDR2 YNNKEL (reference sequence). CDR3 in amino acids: CASSQGRDRGNQPQHF. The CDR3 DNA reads TGTGCCAGCAGCCAAGGGAGGGACAGGGGCAATCAGCCCCAGCATTTT.

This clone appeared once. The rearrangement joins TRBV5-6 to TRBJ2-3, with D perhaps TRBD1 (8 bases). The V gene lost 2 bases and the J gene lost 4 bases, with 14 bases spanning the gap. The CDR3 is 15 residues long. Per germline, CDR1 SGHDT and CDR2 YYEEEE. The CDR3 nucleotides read TGTGCCAGCAGCTTAATAACAGGGGGGGCAGATACGCAGTATTTT. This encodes CASSLITGGADTQYF.

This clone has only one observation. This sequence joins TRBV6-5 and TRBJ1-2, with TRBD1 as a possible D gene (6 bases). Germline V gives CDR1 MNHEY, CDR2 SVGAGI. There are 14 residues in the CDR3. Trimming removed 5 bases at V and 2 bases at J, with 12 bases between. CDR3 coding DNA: TGTGCCAGCAGTAGGGACAACTTAAACTATGGCTACACCTTC. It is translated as CASSRDNLNYGYTF.

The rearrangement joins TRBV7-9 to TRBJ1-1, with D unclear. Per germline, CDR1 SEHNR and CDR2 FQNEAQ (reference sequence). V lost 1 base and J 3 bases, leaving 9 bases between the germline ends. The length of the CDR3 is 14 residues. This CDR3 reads CASSLGGDYTEAFF. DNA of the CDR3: TGTGCCAGCAGCTTAGGGGGAGACTACACTGAAGCTTTCTTT.

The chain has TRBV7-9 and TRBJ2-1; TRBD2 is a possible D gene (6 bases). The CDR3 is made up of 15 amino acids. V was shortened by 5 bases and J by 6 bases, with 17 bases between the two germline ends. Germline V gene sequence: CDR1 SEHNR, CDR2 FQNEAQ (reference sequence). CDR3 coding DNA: TGTGCCAGCAGCGCAAAGGGGAGGTCGGCCAATGAGCAGTTCTTC. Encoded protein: CASSAKGRSANEQFF.

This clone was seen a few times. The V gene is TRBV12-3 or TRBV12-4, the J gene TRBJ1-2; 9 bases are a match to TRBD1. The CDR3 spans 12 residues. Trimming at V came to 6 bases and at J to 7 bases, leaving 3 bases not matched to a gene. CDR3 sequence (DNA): TGTGCCAGCAGCCAGGGACAGGGTGGCTACACCTTC. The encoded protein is CASSQGQGGYTF.

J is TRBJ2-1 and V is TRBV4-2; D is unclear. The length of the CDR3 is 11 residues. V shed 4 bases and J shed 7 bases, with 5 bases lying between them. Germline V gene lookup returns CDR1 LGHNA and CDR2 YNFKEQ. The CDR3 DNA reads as TGTGCCAGCAGCCTGGAGAATGAGCAGTTCTTC. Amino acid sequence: CASSLENEQFF.